The 19 T cell receptor beta chains in this list originate from one sample, sequenced in a study of T cell responses to AZD1222 COVID-19 vaccine (dated by TCRdb to the early 2020s). Preparation of the library involved the immunoSEQ multiplex PCR assay. The table comes from immuneACCESS by way of TCRdb, which keeps in-frame sequences with V and J called. Part of the clones is missing from these tables; in studies checked, under half for an unresolved V gene and the rest for unknown reasons. The sample records 56,000 or so clones, approximately 80% of which are singletons. 5% of the sample comes from the top ten. The time point label, read with the paper, signifies: about 28 days (+/-7) after the second vaccine dose. This specimen was peripheral blood, taken 28 days after the second AZD1222 dose. These receptors originate from an adult who received the AZD1222 COVID-19 vaccine.

This rearrangement joins TRBV28 to TRBJ1-5, with TRBD1 matching over 7 bases. Germline lookup yields CDR1 MDHEN and CDR2 SYDVKM. Trimming removed 5 bases from V and 3 bases from J; junction bases left unmatched: 10. The CDR3 has 16 amino acids. The CDR3 nucleotides are TGTGCCAGCAGTCCCATAGGGACAGTAAACAATCAGCCCCAGCATTTT. Translation gives CASSPIGTVNNQPQHF.

This CDR3 is CASSFGNTEAFF. As DNA, the CDR3 is TGTGCCAGCAGCTTCGGGAACACTGAAGCTTTCTTT. The chain combines TRBV7-9 with TRBJ1-1; D call uncertain. V lost 3 bases and J 1 base, leaving 3 bases between the germline ends. Germline loops: CDR1 SEHNR, CDR2 FQNEAQ (reference sequence). The CDR3 has 12 amino acids. Variable domain in full (rest from reference TRBV7-9 and TRBJ1-1): DTGVSQNPRHKITKRGQNVTFRCDPISEHNRLYWYRQTLGQGPEFLTYFQNEAQLEKSRLLSDRFSAERPKGSFSTLEIQRTEQGDSAMYLCASSFGNTEAFFGQGTRLTVV.

J is TRBJ1-3 and V is TRBV5-1; D is uncertain. Per germline, CDR1 SGHRS and CDR2 YFSETQ. This CDR3 region has 16 residues. V was pared by 2 bases and J by 0 bases, with 12 bases between. The CDR3 DNA is TGCGCCAGCAGCTTTAACGGGTTAGACTCTGGAAACACCATATATTTT. Translation: CASSFNGLDSGNTIYF.

This clone was picked up one time. The chain is built from TRBV7-2 and TRBJ2-1; D is perhaps TRBD1 or TRBD2 (5 bases each). This CDR3 contains 16 residues. V was pared by 0 bases and J by 0 bases, with 9 bases between. Germline assignment: CDR1 SGHTA and CDR2 FQGNSA. The CDR3 DNA is TGTGCCAGCAGCTTAGCGGCAGGGAGCTCCTACAATGAGCAGTTCTTC. Encoded protein: CASSLAAGSSYNEQFF.

V and J are TRBV5-1 and TRBJ2-1; 8 nucleotides match TRBD2. Germline CDR1 and CDR2: SGHRS and YFSETQ. V was pared by 6 bases and J by 4 bases, with 15 bases of the junction left unmatched. This CDR3 region has 17 residues. CDR3 protein: CASKGNADSGAYNEQFF. Here the CDR3 DNA reads TGCGCCAGCAAAGGAAACGCGGATAGCGGGGCTTACAATGAGCAGTTCTTC. Drawing the rest from reference TRBV5-1 and TRBJ2-1, the complete variable domain is KAGVTQTPRYLIKTRGQQVTLSCSPISGHRSVSWYQQTPGQGLQFLFEYFSETQRNKGNFPGRFSGRQFSNSRSEMNVSTLELGDSALYLCASKGNADSGAYNEQFFGPGTRLTVL.

V is TRBV30 and J is TRBJ1-1, with TRBD1 as a possible D gene (5 bases). Trimming left V 1 base short and J 0 bases short, with 6 bases between. Germline V lookup: CDR1 GTSNPN, CDR2 SVGIG (reference sequence). The CDR3 is 13 amino acids. The CDR3: CAWSGQLNTEAFF. The CDR3 DNA sequence: TGTGCCTGGAGTGGACAGTTGAACACTGAAGCTTTCTTT. Full variable domain (rest looked up from reference TRBV30 and TRBJ1-1): SQTIHQWPATLVQPVGSPLSLECTVEGTSNPNLYWYRQAAGRGLQLLFYSVGIGQISSEVPQNLSASRPQDRQFILSSKKLLLSDSGFYLCAWSGQLNTEAFFGQGTRLTVV.

The V gene is TRBV12-3 or TRBV12-4, the J gene TRBJ1-6, with D possibly being TRBD1 (5 bases). V lost 3 bases to trimming and J lost 10 bases, with 10 bases between them. The CDR3 sequence is 13 residues long. The CDR3 DNA is TGTGCCAGCAGTTTGACAGCCCAATCACCCCTCCACTTT. As protein: CASSLTAQSPLHF.

J is TRBJ2-3 and V is TRBV6-5; 11 bases map to TRBD1. The CDR3 has 15 amino acids. V was clipped by 7 bases and J by 4 bases; unmatched bases: 7. Germline V gives CDR1 MNHEY, CDR2 SVGAGI. CDR3 loop: CASIWGQGVPDTQYF. In DNA, the CDR3 is TGTGCCAGCATATGGGGACAGGGGGTTCCAGATACGCAGTATTTT.

The J gene is TRBJ2-7, the V gene TRBV5-8; D is uncertain. V lost 2 bases to trimming and J lost 0 bases, with 9 bases between them. Germline V gene sequence: CDR1 SGHTS, CDR2 YDEGEE. CDR3 length equals 14 residues. Written as DNA, the CDR3 is TGTGCCAGCAGCTTTCGTGCGAGCTCCTACGAGCAGTACGTC. Its protein product is CASSFRASSYEQYV.

The chain is built from TRBV7-9 and TRBJ1-2; a weak D match, TRBD1 (5 bases). The CDR3 sequence is 16 residues long. V was pared by 5 bases and J by 3 bases, with 19 bases between. Germline V gene data show CDR1 as SEHNR and CDR2 as FQNEAQ (reference sequence). CDR3 sequence: CASSPEGPGMYYGYTF. CDR3 DNA sequence: TGTGCCAGCAGCCCCGAGGGGCCGGGGATGTACTATGGCTACACCTTC.

This rearrangement joins TRBV6-6 to TRBJ1-3, with 10 bases fitting TRBD1. The CDR3 is made up of 15 amino acids. The V segment lost 6 bases and the J segment 0 bases; nucleotides outside the gene matches: 2. The germline V gene encodes CDR1 MNHNY and CDR2 SVGAGI (reference sequence). CDR3 bases: TGTGCCAGCAGGGACAGGGGGTCCTCTGGAAACACCATATATTTT. Its translation: CASRDRGSSGNTIYF.

This chain joins TRBV5-4 and TRBJ1-6; D not certain. The CDR3 spans 13 residues. The V gene lost 4 bases and the J gene lost 7 bases, with 9 bases spanning the gap. Germline V CDR1 and CDR2: SGHNT, YYREEE (reference sequence). The CDR3 nucleotides are TGTGCCAGCAGCAGGGTACCAAATTCACCCCTCCACTTT. Translating gives CASSRVPNSPLHF. Full variable domain (missing parts from reference TRBV5-4 and TRBJ1-6): ETGVTQSPTHLIKTRGQQVTLRCSSQSGHNTVSWYQQALGQGPQFIFQYYREEENGRGNFPPRFSGLQFPNYSSELNVNALELDDSALYLCASSRVPNSPLHFGNGTRLTVT.

The chain's CDR3 is CASSQGDGDYGYTF. In DNA form, the CDR3 reads TGCGCCAGCAGCCAAGGAGACGGGGACTATGGCTACACCTTC. J is TRBJ1-2 and V is TRBV4-1; no clear D gene. CDR3 length equals 14 residues. V was pared by 1 base and J by 3 bases, with 9 bases between. The germline gives CDR1 MGHRA, CDR2 YSYEKL.

The chain is built from TRBV11-2 and TRBJ2-3; D unresolved. CDR1 and CDR2 from the germline V gene are SGHAT and FQNNGV. V lost 1 base and J 1 base, leaving 9 bases between the germline ends. This CDR3 comprises 15 residues. In DNA form, the CDR3 reads TGTGCCAGCAGCTTAGTGCCCAGCCGCACAGATACGCAGTATTTT. This gives the protein CASSLVPSRTDTQYF.

J is TRBJ1-1 and V is TRBV5-6; D ambiguous. The CDR3 is made up of 13 amino acids. Trimming took off 4 bases at V and 3 bases at J, with 10 bases between the two ends. The V gene's germline CDR1 is SGHDT and CDR2 YYEEEE. CDR3 region: CASSRGFHTEAFF. The CDR3 DNA reads TGTGCCAGCAGCCGGGGATTCCACACTGAAGCTTTCTTT.

This clone has a handful of counts. This sequence joins TRBV7-9 and TRBJ2-1; the match to TRBD1 covers 9 bases. CDR1 SEHNR and CDR2 FQNEAQ come from the germline V gene (reference sequence). With V trimmed by 4 bases and J by 4 bases, 14 bases remained unmatched. The CDR3 has 18 amino acids. The CDR3 DNA is TGTGCCAGCAGCTCGATAGCGCGGGGACAGGGCGGGTACAATGAGCAGTTCTTC. This gives the protein CASSSIARGQGGYNEQFF.

V usage is TRBV4-1 and J usage is TRBJ1-2; D gene ambiguous. The CDR3 spans 19 residues. The V end was cut by 3 bases, the J end by 2 bases, with 25 bases between. From germline, CDR1 is MGHRA and CDR2 YSYEKL. CDR3 coding DNA: TGCGCCAGCAGCCAGCCCTTTGAGATGAGGAAAGGGTCAAACTATGGCTACACCTTC. Translating it yields CASSQPFEMRKGSNYGYTF.

The DNA of the CDR3 is TGTGCCAGCAGCTTAGACGGGACGGGACATTCACCCCTCCACTTT. Its translation: CASSLDGTGHSPLHF. The chain uses TRBV7-9 and TRBJ1-6; D is perhaps TRBD1 (5 bases). The CDR3 spans 15 residues. V shed 1 base and J shed 8 bases, with 12 bases lying between them. The germline V gene has CDR1 SEHNR and CDR2 FQNEAQ (reference sequence).

The V call is TRBV28, the J call TRBJ1-5, with D unresolved. The CDR3 consists of 12 residues. With 6 bases removed from V and 4 bases from J, the gap between germline ends came to 7 bases. Per germline, CDR1 MDHEN and CDR2 SYDVKM. The CDR3 protein is CASSVFNQPQHF. CDR3 nucleotides: TGTGCCAGCAGCGTGTTTAATCAGCCCCAGCATTTT.